This T cell receptor (beta chain) stems from a study of blood T cell repertoires in COVID-19. Study-level background: Some COVID-19 samples were acute and others convalescent; all came from the United States, Italy and Spain. From T cells, B-cell-depleted T cells, or PBMCs came the material, which was cDNA or gDNA.

Sequencing used immunoSEQ multiplex PCR; TCRdb keeps in-frame clones, though not all of them. The table shows more than 250,000 clones, with roughly 85% occurring only once. V lost 4 bases to trimming and J lost 7 bases, with 15 bases between them. The CDR3 runs to 14 residues. Germline values: CDR1 SGHKS, CDR2 YYEKEE (reference sequence). The clonotype originates from a man in his forties or fifties with active or convalescent COVID-19. The V call is TRBV5-5, the J call TRBJ2-1; D is possibly TRBD2 (5 bases). Sequencing was done on a sample of peripheral blood. The CDR3 protein is CASSRTHRGNEQFF. In DNA form, the CDR3 reads TGTGCCAGCAGCCGGACTCATCGGGGTAATGAGCAGTTCTTC. The whole variable domain, remainder taken from reference TRBV5-5 and TRBJ2-1, is DAGVTQSPTHLIKTRGQQVTLRCSPISGHKSVSWYQQVLGQGPQFIFQYYEKEERGRGNFPDRFSARQFPNYSSELNVNALLLGDSALYLCASSRTHRGNEQFFGPGTRLTVL.